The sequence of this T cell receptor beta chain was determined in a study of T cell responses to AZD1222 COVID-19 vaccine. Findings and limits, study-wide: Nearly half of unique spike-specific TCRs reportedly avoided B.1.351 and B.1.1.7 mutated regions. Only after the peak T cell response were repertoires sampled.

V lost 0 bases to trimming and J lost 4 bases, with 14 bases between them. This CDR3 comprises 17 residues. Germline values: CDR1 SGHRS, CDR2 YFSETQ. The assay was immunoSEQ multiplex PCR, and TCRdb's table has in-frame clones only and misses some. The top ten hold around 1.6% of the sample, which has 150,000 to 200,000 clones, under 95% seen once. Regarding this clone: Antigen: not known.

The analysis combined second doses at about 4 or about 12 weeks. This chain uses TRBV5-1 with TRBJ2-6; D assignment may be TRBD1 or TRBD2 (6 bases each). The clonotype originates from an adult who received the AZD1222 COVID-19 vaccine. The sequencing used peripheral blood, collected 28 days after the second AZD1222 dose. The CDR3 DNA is TGCGCCAGCAGCTTGGCGTGGGGGGCGCCGGGGGCCAACGTCCTGACTTTC. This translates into CASSLAWGAPGANVLTF.